The next 13 T cell receptor beta chains were all read from a single sample in a study of blood T cell repertoires in COVID-19. Sequenced by immunoSEQ multiplex PCR; TCRdb stores in-frame clones only, minus some. Among about 340,000 clones listed, less than 90% were seen once. Sequenced: peripheral blood. The receptors derive from a woman aged 55 to 70 with COVID-19, enrolled during active disease.

This sequence joins TRBV3-1 (or the pseudogene TRBV3-2) and TRBJ2-3; 12 bases align to TRBD2. V lost 6 bases, J lost 9 bases, and 10 bases stayed unmatched. The CDR3 totals 15 residues. CDR1 LGHDT and CDR2 YNNKEL come from the germline V gene (reference sequence). DNA for the CDR3: TGTGCCAGCAGTTCCCTAGCGGGGGGGCTGCCAACGCAGTATTTT. It codes for CASSSLAGGLPTQYF.

CDR3 DNA sequence: TGTGCCAGCAGTTACGGCAGGGCCTTGAACACTGAAGCTTTCTTT. This codes for CASSYGRALNTEAFF. The gene calls are TRBV6-2 or TRBV6-3 and TRBJ1-1, with a tentative D call TRBD1 (5 bases). The ends were cut back, 2 bases at V and 0 bases at J, with 10 bases in the middle. The CDR3 runs to 15 residues. The V gene's germline CDR1 is MNHEY and CDR2 SVGEGT.

The V gene is TRBV4-3, the J gene TRBJ2-1, with 10 nucleotides matching TRBD2. The V gene's germline CDR1 is LGHNA and CDR2 YSLEER. V shed 4 bases, J shed 1 base, and the junction held 1 base outside the gene matches. The CDR3 is 15 amino acids. Here the CDR3 reads CASSRTSGSYNEQFF. The CDR3, as DNA: TGCGCCAGCAGCCGGACTAGCGGATCCTACAATGAGCAGTTCTTC.

The chain uses TRBV5-5 and TRBJ1-6; the D gene is possibly TRBD1 (6 bases). CDR1 and CDR2 from the germline V gene are SGHKS and YYEKEE (reference sequence). The length of the CDR3 is 16 residues. Trimming took off 4 bases at V and 4 bases at J, with 15 bases between the two ends. CDR3: CASSPPQGGYNSPLHF. CDR3 sequence (DNA): TGTGCCAGCAGCCCGCCACAGGGCGGGTATAATTCACCCCTCCACTTT.

This chain connects TRBV6-2 or TRBV6-3 to TRBJ2-7; 9 bases agree with TRBD1. The CDR3 runs to 14 residues. Germline loops: CDR1 MNHEY, CDR2 SVGEGT. V lost 5 bases to trimming and J lost 3 bases; unmatched junction nucleotides: 5. The CDR3 loop is CASSPRDRDYEQYF. The CDR3 coding sequence is TGTGCCAGCAGTCCCCGGGACAGGGACTACGAGCAGTACTTC.

This clone was counted a single time. The rearrangement uses TRBV20-1 and TRBJ2-1; no clear D. Germline assignment: CDR1 DFQATT and CDR2 SNEGSKA (reference sequence). The CDR3 covers 14 residues. Trimming left V 3 bases short and J 0 bases short, with 9 bases between. The CDR3 DNA sequence: TGCAGTGCTAGTCTACCCCCCTCCTACAATGAGCAGTTCTTC. It yields the protein CSASLPPSYNEQFF.

The V and J genes are TRBV11-1 and TRBJ1-4; no clear D gene. The germline V gene has CDR1 SGHAT and CDR2 FQDESV (reference sequence). Trimming removed 2 bases from V and 7 bases from J, with 11 bases in between. The CDR3 runs to 14 residues. This CDR3 is CASSLPERGEKLFF. The DNA of the CDR3 is TGTGCCAGCAGCTTACCGGAAAGAGGTGAAAAACTGTTTTTT.

The chain joins TRBV10-3 to TRBJ2-3; 10 nucleotides match TRBD2. This CDR3 is built from 16 residues. Germline V gene lookup returns CDR1 ENHRY and CDR2 SYGVKD. Germline trimming cut 10 bases from V and 1 base from J; bases unmatched to any gene: 11. The CDR3, as DNA: TGTGCCACTTCGGAGAGCGGGGGGGCGGGCACAGATACGCAGTATTTT. This gives the protein CATSESGGAGTDTQYF.

The J gene is TRBJ2-1, the V gene TRBV18; TRBD1 matches 7 bases. The junction had 3 bases not matched to a gene; V was cut back by 6 bases and J by 4 bases. Germline CDR1 and CDR2: KGHSH and LQKENI. CDR3 length: 13 amino acids. Written as DNA, the CDR3 is TGTGCCAGCTCCTCGGGACAGTACAATGAGCAGTTCTTC. This translates into CASSSGQYNEQFF. Variable domain in full (rest from reference TRBV18 and TRBJ2-1): NAGVMQNPRHLVRRRGQEARLRCSPMKGHSHVYWYRQLPEEGLKFMVYLQKENIIDESGMPKERFSAEFPKEGPSILRIQQVVRGDSAAYFCASSSGQYNEQFFGPGTRLTVL.

The V and J genes are TRBV7-6 and TRBJ1-3, with 7 bases aligning to TRBD1. The CDR3 is made up of 14 amino acids. CDR1 and CDR2 (germline): SGHVS, FNYEAQ. The junction had 6 bases not matched to a gene; V was cut back by 3 bases and J by 7 bases. The CDR3 spells CASSLTGRYNTIYF. CDR3 coding DNA: TGTGCCAGCAGCTTGACAGGGAGGTACAACACCATATATTTT.

This chain uses TRBV15 with TRBJ2-1; 11 nucleotides line up with TRBD2. The junction had 10 bases not matched to a gene; V was cut back by 0 bases and J by 9 bases. Germline CDR1 LNHNV, CDR2 YYDKDF (reference sequence). The CDR3 totals 17 residues. The CDR3 coding sequence is TGTGCCACCAGCAGAGAGTTAGCGGGGGGGAGTTTCGTTGAGCAGTTCTTC. Translation gives CATSRELAGGSFVEQFF.

This clone was counted once. The chain links TRBV6-2 or TRBV6-3 to TRBJ2-2; TRBD2 agrees at 8 bases. V shed 6 bases, J shed 5 bases, and the junction held 14 bases outside the gene matches. This CDR3 is 17 amino acids long. The germline V gene encodes CDR1 MNHEY and CDR2 SVGEGT. CDR3 residues: CASSRAGGGGITGELFF. DNA for the CDR3: TGTGCCAGCAGCCGTGCCGGCGGCGGGGGGATTACCGGGGAGCTGTTTTTT.

This clone appeared once. The chain couples TRBV6-6 to TRBJ1-3; D may be TRBD1 (5 bases). V dropped 0 bases and J dropped 3 bases, with 12 bases sitting between them. Germline V gives CDR1 MNHNY, CDR2 SVGAGI (reference sequence). The CDR3 extends over 16 amino acids. The CDR3 region is CASSYSEGKGGNTIYF. CDR3 sequence (DNA): TGTGCCAGCAGTTACTCGGAGGGGAAGGGTGGAAACACCATATATTTT.